The entry below gives a single TCR beta chain sequence along with its context. This clone's antigen is unknown. Nothing much larger sits one base from this clone, and base qualities are not available. This sample stems from a study of blood T cell repertoires in COVID-19 (dated by TCRdb to the early 2020s). In terms of the full investigation: Samples from collaborators originated in the United States, Italy and Spain and spanned both the acute and convalescent phases of COVID-19. The samples were drawn from two sources: the first 160 participants of the ongoing ImmuneRACE study, and 1,254 subjects contributed by 6 global collaborators. Deeply sampled blood TCRbeta repertoires from subjects exposed to, actively infected with, or recovered from COVID-19 were included in the dataset. The repertoires were released in a freely available public database intended as a resource for research on the immune response to SARS-CoV-2. Where HLA class I and class II types were available, the types were taken from metadata supplied by the sample provider, not from assay-based typing. The prospective study material was composed of cDNA or gDNA derived from T cells, B-cell-depleted T cells, or PBMCs. A de-identified subject ID, COVID-19 status, age in years and sex were almost always included in the sample metadata. Results and caveats for the whole study, not just this receptor: The amount of clinical and demographic metadata varied by source and participant and was provided uncurated.

CDR1 LGHNA and CDR2 YSLEER are derived from the germline V gene. The CDR3 covers 13 residues, taking in both the cysteine and the phenylalanine. The DNA shown is the 39-base CDR3, in frame from base 1. V is pared back by 3 bases and J by 2 bases, with 8 bases lying between the germline termini. In Seattle, one collaborating source enrolled patients while the infection was active and tracked those patients longitudinally over the course of disease. Whole blood was collected in K2EDTA tubes by collaborating institutions according to the institutions' own protocols. For TCRbeta analysis, collaborators shipped samples in one of three forms: frozen whole blood, isolated PBMCs, or DNA extracted from either of those sample types. TCRbeta CDR3 regions were amplified from genomic DNA using the immunoSEQ Assay, a bias-controlled multiplex PCR. The original pipeline was this. Nucleated cell counts per sample were estimated from amplification of reference gene primers within the assay. To quantify the absolute abundance of each unique TCRbeta CDR3 rearrangement, sequence reads were collapsed and filtered. Productive Simpson clonality was computed per sample as the square root of Simpson's diversity index over productive rearrangements. Held by TCRdb, this immuneACCESS table contains in-frame sequences only and omits some clones. Under half of the omission traces to an unresolved V gene where checked; the cause of the rest is unknown. The V and J calls and clone size are taken from that table; D and trimming were inferred from the DNA. Across this sample there are roughly 210,000 clones, with approximately 80% seen only once. Under 12% of the sample is in the top ten clones.

The source of this sequence is an elderly woman with COVID-19, enrolled during active disease. The V and J genes are TRBV4-3 and TRBJ2-7, with the D gene not clear enough to name. The sequenced material came from peripheral blood. In nucleotide form, the sequence is TGCGCCAGCAGCCAGGTGACTGCCTACGAGCAGTACTTC. This yields the protein CASSQVTAYEQYF.